The 23 T cell receptor beta chains below were found in one sample sequenced in a study of T cells expressing NK-cell markers. No DNA is given; TCRdb re-called the 5' RACE reads and lists each CDR3 protein once. This specimen shows around 380,000 distinct CDR3 sequences; the ten leading clones hold roughly 10%. The sample was blood T cells: a sorted CD56 or NKG2C T cell subset, CD4+ or CD8+ T cells, or bulk PBMC T cells (not recorded which). These receptors were collected from a woman aged 50 to 60 in good health.

CDR3 sequence reads: CASSLGTKSSYNEQFF. V is TRBV11-3 and J is TRBJ2-1. Per germline, CDR1 SGHNT and CDR2 YENEEA. This CDR3 is built from 16 residues.

The chain links TRBV5-5 to TRBJ1-5. The CDR3 extends over 15 amino acids. Germline V gene lookup returns CDR1 SGHKS and CDR2 YYEKEE (reference sequence). The chain's CDR3 is CASSLAEYSNQPQHF.

The J gene is TRBJ2-1, the V gene TRBV14; the TCRdb D gene call, TRBD2, has no DNA to confirm it. The CDR3 covers 12 residues. Germline V gene data show CDR1 as SGHDN and CDR2 as FVKESK. The CDR3 loop is CASSQAGWEQFF.

The chain has TRBV20-1 and TRBJ2-7; TCRdb's assignment of TRBD2 cannot be checked, as there is no DNA. The CDR3 spans 16 residues. Germline values: CDR1 DFQATT, CDR2 SNEGSKA (reference sequence). CDR3 sequence: CSARDDLSGYPYEQYF.

The chain recombines TRBV29-1 with TRBJ2-1; the D call of TRBD1 rests on TCRdb alone, since no DNA is present to check it. This CDR3 region has 14 residues. The germline V gene encodes CDR1 SQVTM and CDR2 ANQGSEA. The CDR3 is CSVRGRTFRDEQFF.

The chain joins TRBV7-9 to TRBJ1-2; without DNA, the TCRdb call of TRBD1 cannot be checked. Germline CDR1 SEHNR, CDR2 FQNEAQ (reference sequence). This CDR3 has 15 residues. Here the CDR3 reads CASSQPTGGNYGYTF.

J is TRBJ2-1 and V is TRBV12-3 or TRBV12-4; with no DNA, the TCRdb D assignment of TRBD2 cannot be verified. The CDR3 contains 19 residues. The CDR3 sequence is CASSLVTGTSGASYNEQFF.

The V call is TRBV20-1, the J call TRBJ2-1; lacking DNA, the TRBD1 call made by TCRdb goes unchecked. CDR1 is DFQATT, CDR2 SNEGSKA, per germline (reference sequence). CDR3 size: 14 residues. This CDR3 reads CSARVGETHNEQFF.

The V call is TRBV7-8, the J call TRBJ2-2; the TCRdb call, TRBD2, lacks DNA for checking. In germline, CDR1 is SGHVS, CDR2 FQNEAQ. The CDR3 loop spans 15 amino acids. The CDR3 protein is CASSYRTSVYGELFF.

V is TRBV4-1 and J is TRBJ2-1; TCRdb names TRBD1, which stays unverified in the absence of DNA. Looked up from germline, CDR1 is MGHRA and CDR2 is YSYEKL. The CDR3 has 14 residues. CDR3 amino acids: CASSQETGTNEQFF.

V and J are TRBV7-2 and TRBJ1-1. The germline V gene encodes CDR1 SGHTA and CDR2 FQGNSA. The CDR3 runs 14 residues. Here the CDR3 reads CASSPAGFATEAFF.

The chain carries TRBV29-1 and TRBJ1-2. Germline V lookup: CDR1 SQVTM, CDR2 ANQGSEA. This CDR3 is built from 13 residues. This chain's CDR3 is CSVSGGSYYGYTF.

The rearrangement links TRBV6-2 or TRBV6-3 to TRBJ1-2. This CDR3 is 12 amino acids long. Germline loops: CDR1 MNHEY, CDR2 SVGEGT. This CDR3 reads CASSYGFRGYTF.

J is TRBJ1-4 and V is TRBV6-1; TCRdb selects TRBD1, and the lack of DNA leaves this call unchecked. Germline values: CDR1 MNHNS, CDR2 SASEGT. The CDR3 loop spans 14 amino acids. The CDR3 spells CASRARGAREKLFF.

The chain employs TRBV11-2 and TRBJ2-1; TCRdb's D call of TRBD2 is untestable without DNA. The CDR3 is 18 residues long. Germline loops: CDR1 SGHAT, CDR2 FQNNGV. The CDR3 loop is CASSLGQQLAGGYNEQFF.

The chain employs TRBV12-3 or TRBV12-4 and TRBJ2-5; without DNA, the TCRdb call of TRBD2 cannot be checked. The length of the CDR3 is 16 residues. This CDR3 reads CASQQSTGTRKETQYF.

V and J are TRBV5-1 and TRBJ1-2. Germline loops: CDR1 SGHRS, CDR2 YFSETQ. This CDR3 is built from 17 residues. CDR3 loop: CASSLASSLQGENGYTF.

The chain carries TRBV30 and TRBJ2-3; TCRdb's assignment of TRBD2 cannot be checked, as there is no DNA. Germline CDR1 reads GTSNPN; CDR2 reads SVGIG (reference sequence). CDR3 length equals 17 residues. The chain's CDR3 is CAWSVALAGGRRNTQYF.

V is TRBV20-1 and J is TRBJ2-2. There are 14 residues in the CDR3. Germline values: CDR1 DFQATT, CDR2 SNEGSKA (reference sequence). CDR3 amino acids: CSARPHKSTGELFF.

J is TRBJ2-5 and V is TRBV15; TCRdb calls TRBD2, which cannot be checked without DNA. The CDR3 has 16 residues. Per germline, CDR1 LNHNV and CDR2 YYDKDF (reference sequence). The CDR3 here is CATSRDLLGSGETQYF.

This rearrangement joins TRBV2 to TRBJ2-7. Germline V gene sequence: CDR1 SNHLY, CDR2 FYNNEI. The length of the CDR3 is 11 residues. The CDR3: CASRTAYEQYF.

V usage is TRBV20-1 and J usage is TRBJ1-1; TCRdb indicates TRBD1, and absent DNA this call remains unverified. This CDR3 region has 14 residues. CDR1 and CDR2 from the germline V gene are DFQATT and SNEGSKA (reference sequence). The CDR3 reads CSAKRTGRNTEAFF.

CDR3 loop: CASSLEGMGEQFF. The chain is built from TRBV11-2 and TRBJ2-1. The CDR3 sequence is 13 residues long. CDR1 and CDR2 (germline): SGHAT, FQNNGV.